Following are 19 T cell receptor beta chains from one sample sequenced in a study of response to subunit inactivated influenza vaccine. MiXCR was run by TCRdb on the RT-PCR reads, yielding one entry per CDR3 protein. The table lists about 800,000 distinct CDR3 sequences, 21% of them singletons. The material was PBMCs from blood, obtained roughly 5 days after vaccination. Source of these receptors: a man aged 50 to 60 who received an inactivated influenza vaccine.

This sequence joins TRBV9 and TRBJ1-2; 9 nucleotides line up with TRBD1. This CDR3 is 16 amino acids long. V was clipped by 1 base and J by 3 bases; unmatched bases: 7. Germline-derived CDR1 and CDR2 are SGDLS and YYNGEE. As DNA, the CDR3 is TGTGCCAGCAGCGTATCTCACAGGGGGCACGACTATGGCTACACCTTC. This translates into CASSVSHRGHDYGYTF.

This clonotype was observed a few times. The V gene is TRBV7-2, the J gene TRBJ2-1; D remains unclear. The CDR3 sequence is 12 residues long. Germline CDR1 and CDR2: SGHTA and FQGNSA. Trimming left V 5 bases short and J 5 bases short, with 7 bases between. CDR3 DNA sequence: TGTGCCAGCAGCCTCCCCCACAATGAGCAGTTCTTC. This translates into CASSLPHNEQFF. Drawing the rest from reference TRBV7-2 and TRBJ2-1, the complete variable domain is GAGVSQSPSNKVTEKGKDVELRCDPISGHTALYWYRQSLGQGLEFLIYFQGNSAPDKSGLPSDRFSAERTGGSVSTLTIQRTQQEDSAVYLCASSLPHNEQFFGPGTRLTVL.

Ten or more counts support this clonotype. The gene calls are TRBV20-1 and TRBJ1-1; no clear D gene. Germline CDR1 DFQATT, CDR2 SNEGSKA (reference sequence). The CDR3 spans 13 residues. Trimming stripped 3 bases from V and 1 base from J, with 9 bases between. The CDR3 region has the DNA TGCAGTGCTAGTAGAACGGAGAACACTGAAGCTTTCTTT. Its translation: CSASRTENTEAFF.

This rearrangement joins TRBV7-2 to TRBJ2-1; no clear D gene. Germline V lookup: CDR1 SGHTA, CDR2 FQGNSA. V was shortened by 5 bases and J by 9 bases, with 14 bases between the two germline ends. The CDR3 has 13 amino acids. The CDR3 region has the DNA TGTGCCAGCAGCGTTGGGTCTCCGGGTGAGCAGTTCTTC. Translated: CASSVGSPGEQFF. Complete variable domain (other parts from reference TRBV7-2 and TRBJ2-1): GAGVSQSPSNKVTEKGKDVELRCDPISGHTALYWYRQSLGQGLEFLIYFQGNSAPDKSGLPSDRFSAERTGGSVSTLTIQRTQQEDSAVYLCASSVGSPGEQFFGPGTRLTVL.

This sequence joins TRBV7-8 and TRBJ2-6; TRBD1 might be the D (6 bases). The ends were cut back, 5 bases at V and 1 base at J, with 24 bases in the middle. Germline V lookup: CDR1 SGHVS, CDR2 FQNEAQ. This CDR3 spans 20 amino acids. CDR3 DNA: TGTGCCAGCAGCCATAAACTACAGGGCCCCCTAAGGTCTGGGGCCAACGTCCTGACTTTC. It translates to CASSHKLQGPLRSGANVLTF.

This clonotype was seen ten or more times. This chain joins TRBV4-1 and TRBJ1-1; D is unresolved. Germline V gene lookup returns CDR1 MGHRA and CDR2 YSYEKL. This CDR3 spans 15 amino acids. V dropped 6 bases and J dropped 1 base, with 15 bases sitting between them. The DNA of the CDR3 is TGCGCCAGCAGTAAGGGTTCCCAGCCGAACACTGAAGCTTTCTTT. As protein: CASSKGSQPNTEAFF.

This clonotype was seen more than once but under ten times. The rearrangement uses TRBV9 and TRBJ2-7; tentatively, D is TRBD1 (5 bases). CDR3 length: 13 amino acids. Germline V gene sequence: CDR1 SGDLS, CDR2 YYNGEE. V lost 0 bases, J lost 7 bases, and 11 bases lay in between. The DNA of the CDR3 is TGTGCCAGCAGCGTAGGGGTCAGGGATGAGCAGTACTTC. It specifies CASSVGVRDEQYF.

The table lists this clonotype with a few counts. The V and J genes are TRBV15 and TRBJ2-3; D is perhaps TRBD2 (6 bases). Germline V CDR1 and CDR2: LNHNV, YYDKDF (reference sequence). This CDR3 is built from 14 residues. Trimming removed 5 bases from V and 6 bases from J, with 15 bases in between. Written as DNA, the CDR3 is TGTGCCACCAGCCGACCTGGGGGGTTGGATACGCAGTATTTT. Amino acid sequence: CATSRPGGLDTQYF.

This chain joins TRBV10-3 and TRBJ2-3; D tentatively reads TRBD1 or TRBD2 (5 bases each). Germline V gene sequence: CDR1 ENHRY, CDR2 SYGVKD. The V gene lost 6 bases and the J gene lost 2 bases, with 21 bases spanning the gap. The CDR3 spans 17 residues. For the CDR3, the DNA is TGTGCCATCAGGGGGGACGACTTTGCGGCCAACACAGATACGCAGTATTTT. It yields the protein CAIRGDDFAANTDTQYF.

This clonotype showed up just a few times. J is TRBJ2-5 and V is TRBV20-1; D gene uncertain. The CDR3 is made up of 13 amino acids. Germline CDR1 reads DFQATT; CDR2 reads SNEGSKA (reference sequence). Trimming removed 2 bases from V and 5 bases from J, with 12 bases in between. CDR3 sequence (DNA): TGCAGTGCTAGATGGCCATACCCGGAGACCCAGTACTTC. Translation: CSARWPYPETQYF.

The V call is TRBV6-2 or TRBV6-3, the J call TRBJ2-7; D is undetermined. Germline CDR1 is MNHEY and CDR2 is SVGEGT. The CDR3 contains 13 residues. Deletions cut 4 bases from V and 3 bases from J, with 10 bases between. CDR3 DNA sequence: TGTGCCAGCAGTTTTGGCGAAATCTACGAGCAGTACTTC. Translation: CASSFGEIYEQYF.

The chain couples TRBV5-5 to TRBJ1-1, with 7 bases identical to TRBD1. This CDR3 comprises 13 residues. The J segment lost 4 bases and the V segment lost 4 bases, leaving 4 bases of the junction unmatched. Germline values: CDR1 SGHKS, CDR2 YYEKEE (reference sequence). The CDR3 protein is CASSRGTATEAFF. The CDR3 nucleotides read TGTGCCAGCAGCCGAGGGACAGCCACTGAAGCTTTCTTT.

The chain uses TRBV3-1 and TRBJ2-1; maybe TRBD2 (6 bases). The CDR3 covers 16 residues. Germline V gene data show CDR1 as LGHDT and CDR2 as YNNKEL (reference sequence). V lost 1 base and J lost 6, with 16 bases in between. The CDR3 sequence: CASSQVLAQIPNEQFF. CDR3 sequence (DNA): TGTGCCAGCAGCCAAGTACTAGCCCAAATCCCCAATGAGCAGTTCTTC.

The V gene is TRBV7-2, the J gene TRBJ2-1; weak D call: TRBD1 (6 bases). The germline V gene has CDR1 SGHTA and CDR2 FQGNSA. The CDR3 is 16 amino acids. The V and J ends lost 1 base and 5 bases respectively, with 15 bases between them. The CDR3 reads CASSLVAGAPNNEQFF. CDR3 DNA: TGTGCCAGCAGCTTAGTCGCAGGGGCGCCCAACAATGAGCAGTTCTTC.

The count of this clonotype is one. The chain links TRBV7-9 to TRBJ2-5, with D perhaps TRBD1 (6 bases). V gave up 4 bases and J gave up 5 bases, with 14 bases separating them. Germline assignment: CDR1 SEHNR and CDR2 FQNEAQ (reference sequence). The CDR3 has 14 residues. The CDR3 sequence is CASSSVGGKETQYF. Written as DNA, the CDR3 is TGTGCCAGCAGCTCAGTAGGGGGAAAGGAGACCCAGTACTTC.

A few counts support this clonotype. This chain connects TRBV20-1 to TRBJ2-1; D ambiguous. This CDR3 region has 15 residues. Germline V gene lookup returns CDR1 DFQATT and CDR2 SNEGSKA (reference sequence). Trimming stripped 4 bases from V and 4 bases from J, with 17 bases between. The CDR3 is CSAIRLADGYNEQFF. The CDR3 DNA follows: TGCAGTGCTATACGCCTGGCAGATGGTTACAATGAGCAGTTCTTC.

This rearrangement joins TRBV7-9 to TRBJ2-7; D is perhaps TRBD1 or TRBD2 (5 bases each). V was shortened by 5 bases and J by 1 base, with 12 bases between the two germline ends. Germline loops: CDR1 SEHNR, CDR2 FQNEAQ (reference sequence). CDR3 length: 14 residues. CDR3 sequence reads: CASSDRDGSYEQYF. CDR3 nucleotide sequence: TGTGCCAGCAGCGACCGGGACGGTTCCTACGAGCAGTACTTC. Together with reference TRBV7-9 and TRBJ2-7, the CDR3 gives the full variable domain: DTGVSQNPRHKITKRGQNVTFRCDPISEHNRLYWYRQTLGQGPEFLTYFQNEAQLEKSRLLSDRFSAERPKGSFSTLEIQRTEQGDSAMYLCASSDRDGSYEQYFGPGTRLTVT.

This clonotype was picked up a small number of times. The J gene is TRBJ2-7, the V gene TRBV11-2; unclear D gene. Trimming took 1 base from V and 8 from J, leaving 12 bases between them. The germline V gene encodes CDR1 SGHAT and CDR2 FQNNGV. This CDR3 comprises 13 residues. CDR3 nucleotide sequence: TGTGCCAGCAGCTTAGCGTTTATAGATCAGCAGTACTTC. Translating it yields CASSLAFIDQQYF. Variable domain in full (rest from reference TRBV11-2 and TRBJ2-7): EAGVAQSPRYKIIEKRQSVAFWCNPISGHATLYWYQQILGQGPKLLIQFQNNGVVDDSQLPKDRFSAERLKGVDSTLKIQPAKLEDSAVYLCASSLAFIDQQYFGPGTRLTVT.

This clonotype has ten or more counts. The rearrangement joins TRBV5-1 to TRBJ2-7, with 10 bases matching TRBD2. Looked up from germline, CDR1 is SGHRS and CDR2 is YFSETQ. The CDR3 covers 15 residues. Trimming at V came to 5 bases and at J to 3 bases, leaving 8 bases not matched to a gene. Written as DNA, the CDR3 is TGCGCCAGCAGACATAGCGGGGGGCCCCTCTACGAGCAGTACTTC. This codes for CASRHSGGPLYEQYF.